The 9 T cell receptor beta chains given below trace back to one sample, sequenced in a study of cytomegalovirus exposure and HLA in healthy donors. The PCR had 60 Vbeta and 13 Jbeta primers. The repertoire was sequenced with immunoSEQ multiplex PCR; TCRdb's copy has only in-frame clones and lacks some. The sample has around 100,000 clones, about 67% seen once. The sample taken for sequencing was PBMCs. Receptors were obtained from a woman aged 18-29 years in good health and CMV-seropositive.

This clone was detected a few times. This chain links TRBV18 with TRBJ2-5; tentatively, D is TRBD1 (6 bases). The CDR3 totals 15 residues. CDR1 and CDR2 from the germline V gene are KGHSH and LQKENI. V was cut by 3 bases and J by 2 bases, with 13 bases left in between. CDR3 in DNA: TGTGCCAGCTCACCCCCAACAGGGAGTCAAGAGACCCAGTACTTC. This translates into CASSPPTGSQETQYF.

This clone was recorded only once. The chain couples TRBV6-5 to TRBJ1-3; TRBD1 aligns across 8 bases. V lost 4 bases to trimming and J lost 2 bases; unmatched junction nucleotides: 4. Germline V gives CDR1 MNHEY, CDR2 SVGAGI. The CDR3 runs 15 residues. This CDR3 is CASSSLRGPGNTIYF. As DNA, the CDR3 is TGTGCCAGCAGTTCCCTCAGGGGGCCTGGAAACACCATATATTTT.

This clone was seen a few times. This sequence joins TRBV6-6 and TRBJ2-1, with 9 positions matching TRBD2. Germline trimming cut 4 bases from V and 3 bases from J; bases unmatched to any gene: 4. In germline, CDR1 is MNHNY, CDR2 SVGAGI (reference sequence). The CDR3 sequence is 15 residues long. The CDR3 is CASSSVAGVYNEQFF. DNA of the CDR3: TGTGCCAGCAGTTCCGTAGCGGGAGTCTACAATGAGCAGTTCTTC.

This clone appeared once. The chain carries TRBV12-5 and TRBJ2-7; 9 bases match TRBD1. Germline CDR1 LGHNT, CDR2 FRNRAP. The V gene end was trimmed by 6 bases and the J gene end by 5 bases; junction bases not matched to a gene: 8. The CDR3 has 14 amino acids. CDR3 amino acids: CASGGTGLVHEQYF. CDR3 nucleotides: TGTGCTAGTGGGGGGACAGGGTTGGTCCACGAGCAGTACTTC.

The V and J genes are TRBV5-1 and TRBJ2-3; 9 bases align to TRBD2. The V gene end was trimmed by 2 bases and the J gene end by 10 bases; junction bases not matched to a gene: 14. CDR1 and CDR2 (germline): SGHRS, YFSETQ. CDR3 length equals 16 residues. The CDR3 here is CASSLQKREDGAPQYF. For the CDR3, the DNA is TGCGCCAGCAGCTTACAAAAGCGGGAGGACGGGGCGCCGCAGTATTTT.

The rearrangement links TRBV4-3 to TRBJ2-1; 10 bases align to TRBD2. J was trimmed by 8 bases and V by 1 base; bases with no gene match: 8. Germline-derived CDR1 and CDR2 are LGHNA and YSLEER. This CDR3 spans 16 amino acids. In DNA, the CDR3 is TGCGCCAGCAGCCAAGTTGGGAGGACTAGCGGCGATGAGCAGTTCTTC. Protein product: CASSQVGRTSGDEQFF.

The chain couples TRBV7-2 to TRBJ1-6; D may be TRBD1 (6 bases). The CDR3 spans 14 residues. Trimming took 4 bases from V and 7 from J, leaving 11 bases between them. CDR1 SGHTA and CDR2 FQGNSA come from the germline V gene. In DNA form, the CDR3 reads TGTGCCAGCAGCTCCACAGGGCGCAATTCACCCCTCCACTTT. It encodes CASSSTGRNSPLHF. Complete variable domain (other parts from reference TRBV7-2 and TRBJ1-6): GAGVSQSPSNKVTEKGKDVELRCDPISGHTALYWYRQSLGQGLEFLIYFQGNSAPDKSGLPSDRFSAERTGGSVSTLTIQRTQQEDSAVYLCASSSTGRNSPLHFGNGTRLTVT.

The gene calls are TRBV7-8 and TRBJ2-3; tentatively, D is TRBD1 (5 bases). This CDR3 has 14 residues. CDR1 is SGHVS, CDR2 FQNEAQ, per germline. With 0 bases removed from V and 4 bases from J, the gap between germline ends came to 8 bases. CDR3 coding DNA: TGTGCCAGCAGCTTAGCGCAGGGTGCAGATACGCAGTATTTT. Residues: CASSLAQGADTQYF.

The rearrangement links TRBV28 to TRBJ1-3, with D possibly being TRBD1 (6 bases). This CDR3 has 17 amino acids. Germline V gives CDR1 MDHEN, CDR2 SYDVKM. V was shortened by 2 bases and J by 1 base, with 15 bases between the two germline ends. Here the CDR3 reads CASSLRLGGGSGNTIYF. The CDR3, as DNA: TGTGCCAGCAGTTTACGCCTGGGAGGGGGATCTGGAAACACCATATATTTT.